Each of the 15 T cell receptor beta chains below was sequenced from the same sample in a study of blood T cell repertoires in COVID-19 (dated by TCRdb to the early 2020s). Library creation used the immunoSEQ multiplex PCR assay. The immuneACCESS repertoire file appears here via TCRdb, limited to in-frame rearrangements. These files lack a portion of the clones; in checked studies, under half of the deficit traces to unresolved V genes, and the cause of the others is not known. The sample table records just under 350,000 clones; 90% to 95% of these occur just once. The top ten clones comprise more than 3% of the sample. Sequencing was performed on peripheral blood. These receptors were collected from a woman aged 18-29 years who had recovered from COVID-19.

This rearrangement joins TRBV5-1 to TRBJ2-1, with TRBD2 identical over 9 bases. V dropped 5 bases and J dropped 6; count of bases not matched to a gene: 0. There are 12 residues in the CDR3. CDR1 is SGHRS and CDR2 is YFSETQ in the germline V gene. CDR3 protein: CASRTSGNEQFF. The CDR3, as DNA: TGCGCCAGCAGGACTAGCGGCAATGAGCAGTTCTTC.

The chain employs TRBV7-8 and TRBJ1-1; D not resolved. Germline CDR1 reads SGHVS; CDR2 reads FQNEAQ. This CDR3 comprises 15 residues. Trimming pared 2 bases from V and 11 bases from J, leaving 21 bases between. The CDR3 sequence: CASSLHRERTLIAFF. In nucleotides, the CDR3 is TGTGCCAGCAGCTTACATAGGGAGAGAACACTGATCGCTTTCTTT.

V and J are TRBV9 and TRBJ2-1, with TRBD2 matching 7 bases. The ends lost 0 bases at V and 0 bases at J; junction bases unmatched: 9. Germline CDR1 and CDR2: SGDLS and YYNGEE. This CDR3 comprises 18 residues. CDR3 residues: CASSVGLGLADSYNEQFF. CDR3 nucleotide sequence: TGTGCCAGCAGCGTAGGATTGGGGCTAGCGGACTCCTACAATGAGCAGTTCTTC.

The chain couples TRBV2 to TRBJ2-2; D is possibly TRBD1 (5 bases). This CDR3 comprises 13 residues. CDR1 and CDR2 (germline): SNHLY, FYNNEI. V lost 5 bases to trimming and J lost 1 base, with 5 bases between them. CDR3 residues: CASSQGNTGELFF. The DNA for the CDR3 is TGTGCCAGCAGTCAGGGGAACACCGGGGAGCTGTTTTTT.

The chain links TRBV29-1 to TRBJ1-5, with 7 positions matching TRBD1. The CDR3 consists of 13 residues. The junction had 2 bases not matched to a gene; V was cut back by 5 bases and J by 1 base. Germline V lookup: CDR1 SQVTM, CDR2 ANQGSEA. CDR3 in DNA: TGCAGCGTTCGGGACAGAAGCAATCAGCCCCAGCATTTT. It encodes CSVRDRSNQPQHF.

The chain has TRBV3-1 (or the pseudogene TRBV3-2) and TRBJ1-1; D might be TRBD1 (5 bases). V shed 1 base and J shed 11 bases, with 14 bases lying between them. The CDR3 covers 13 residues. The germline V gene encodes CDR1 LGHDT and CDR2 YNNKEL (reference sequence). This CDR3 reads CASSQAGRVVAFF. DNA of the CDR3: TGTGCCAGCAGCCAAGCGGGCAGGGTTGTGGCTTTCTTT.

This clone appeared a single time. J is TRBJ2-1 and V is TRBV5-6, with D tentatively TRBD2 (5 bases). CDR3 size: 15 residues. The germline V gene has CDR1 SGHDT and CDR2 YYEEEE. V shed 4 bases and J shed 1 base, with 12 bases lying between them. CDR3 bases: TGTGCCAGCAGCCCCGCTCGGGGATCCTACAATGAGCAGTTCTTC. Residues: CASSPARGSYNEQFF.

The CDR3 sequence: CASSLALQSNQPQHF. CDR3 DNA sequence: TGTGCCAGCAGCTTAGCCCTTCAGAGCAATCAGCCCCAGCATTTT. The J gene is TRBJ1-5, the V gene TRBV7-8; D is unclear. V lost 0 bases and J lost 1, with 7 bases in between. The CDR3 covers 15 residues. Germline loops: CDR1 SGHVS, CDR2 FQNEAQ. The whole variable domain, filled in from reference TRBV7-8 and TRBJ1-5, reads GAGVSQSPRYKVAKRGQDVALRCDPISGHVSLFWYQQALGQGPEFLTYFQNEAQLDKSGLPSDRFFAERPEGSVSTLKIQRTQQEDSAVYLCASSLALQSNQPQHFGDGTRLSIL.

This chain connects TRBV27 to TRBJ2-1, with 11 bases matching TRBD2. The CDR3 spans 18 residues. Germline V gene sequence: CDR1 MNHEY, CDR2 SMNVEV (reference sequence). Germline trimming cut 1 base from V and 0 bases from J; bases unmatched to any gene: 5. Written as DNA, the CDR3 is TGTGCCAGCAGTTTATTCACTACTAGCGGGGGCTCCTACAATGAGCAGTTCTTC. Encoded protein: CASSLFTTSGGSYNEQFF.

The V call is TRBV4-1, the J call TRBJ2-1, with 8 bases identical to TRBD2. In germline, CDR1 is MGHRA, CDR2 YSYEKL. V dropped 2 bases and J dropped 10; count of bases not matched to a gene: 13. This CDR3 is 16 amino acids long. CDR3 DNA: TGCGCCAGCAGCCAACACCCCGGGAGGGCCCGGGGCGAGCAGTTCTTC. This codes for CASSQHPGRARGEQFF.

The chain carries TRBV7-2 and TRBJ2-1, with 8 bases lining up with TRBD2. The V and J ends lost 6 bases and 4 bases, in that order; junction bases with no gene match: 11. CDR3 length equals 16 residues. Germline V lookup: CDR1 SGHTA, CDR2 FQGNSA. The DNA for the CDR3 is TGTGCCAGCAGTTGGGCGAGGAGCGGGAGTTACAATGAGCAGTTCTTC. This translates into CASSWARSGSYNEQFF.

The chain employs TRBV2 and TRBJ1-2; 9 bases agree with TRBD1. V trimming: 1 base; J trimming: 7 bases; junction bases outside the gene matches: 7. The CDR3 contains 15 residues. Germline V gives CDR1 SNHLY, CDR2 FYNNEI. The CDR3 DNA is TGTGCCAGCAGTGAAGGCGGGACAGGGATCTCTGGCTACACCTTC. Translating it yields CASSEGGTGISGYTF. Full variable domain (remainder filled in from reference TRBV2 and TRBJ1-2): EPEVTQTPSHQVTQMGQEVILRCVPISNHLYFYWYRQILGQKVEFLVSFYNNEISEKSEIFDDQFSVERPDGSNFTLKIRSTKLEDSAMYFCASSEGGTGISGYTFGSGTRLTVV.

J is TRBJ1-3 and V is TRBV27, with D possibly being TRBD1 (5 bases). The V and J ends lost 5 bases and 0 bases respectively, with 20 bases between them. The CDR3 is made up of 18 amino acids. CDR1 and CDR2 from the germline V gene are MNHEY and SMNVEV (reference sequence). This CDR3 is CASSPRMDRGSSGNTIYF. In nucleotides, the CDR3 is TGTGCCAGCAGTCCACGGATGGATAGGGGTAGCTCTGGAAACACCATATATTTT.

The chain carries TRBV11-3 and TRBJ1-3; perhaps TRBD1 as D (5 bases). The CDR3 runs 15 residues. CDR1 SGHNT and CDR2 YENEEA come from the germline V gene. V lost 4 bases and J lost 0, with 10 bases in between. Here the CDR3 DNA reads TGTGCCAGCAGCTCCCGACAGAACTCTGGAAACACCATATATTTT. This codes for CASSSRQNSGNTIYF. The variable domain in full, completed from reference TRBV11-3 and TRBJ1-3, reads EAGVVQSPRYKIIEKKQPVAFWCNPISGHNTLYWYLQNLGQGPELLIRYENEEAVDDSQLPKDRFSAERLKGVDSTLKIQPAELGDSAVYLCASSSRQNSGNTIYFGEGSWLTVV.

This clone came up once. J is TRBJ1-5 and V is TRBV7-9, with TRBD1 matching over 7 bases. Per germline, CDR1 SEHNR and CDR2 FQNEAQ (reference sequence). V trimming: 6 bases; J trimming: 7 bases; junction bases outside the gene matches: 12. CDR3 length equals 15 residues. CDR3 sequence (DNA): TGTGCCAGCAGTGATTCGGGACAGAGGGGACAGCCCCAGCATTTT. Protein: CASSDSGQRGQPQHF.